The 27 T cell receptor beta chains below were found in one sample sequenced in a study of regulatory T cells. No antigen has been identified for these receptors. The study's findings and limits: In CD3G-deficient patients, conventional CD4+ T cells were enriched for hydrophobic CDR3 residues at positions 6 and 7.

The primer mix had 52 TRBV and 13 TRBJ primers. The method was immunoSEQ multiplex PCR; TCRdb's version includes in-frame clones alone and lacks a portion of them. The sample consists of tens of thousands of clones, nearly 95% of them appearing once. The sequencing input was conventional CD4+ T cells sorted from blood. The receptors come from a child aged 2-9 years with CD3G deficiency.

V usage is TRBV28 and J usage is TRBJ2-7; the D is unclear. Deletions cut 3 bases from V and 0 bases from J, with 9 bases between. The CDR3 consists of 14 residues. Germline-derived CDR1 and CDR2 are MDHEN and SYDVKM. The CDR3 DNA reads TGTGCCAGCAGTTTCAACGCTGGCTCCTACGAGCAGTACTTC. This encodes CASSFNAGSYEQYF.

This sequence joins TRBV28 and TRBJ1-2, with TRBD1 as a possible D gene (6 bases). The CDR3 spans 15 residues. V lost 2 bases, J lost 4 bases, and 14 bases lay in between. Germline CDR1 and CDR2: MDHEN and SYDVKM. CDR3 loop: CASSLGGQGPYGYTF. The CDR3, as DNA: TGTGCCAGCAGTTTAGGAGGCCAGGGGCCCTATGGCTACACCTTC.

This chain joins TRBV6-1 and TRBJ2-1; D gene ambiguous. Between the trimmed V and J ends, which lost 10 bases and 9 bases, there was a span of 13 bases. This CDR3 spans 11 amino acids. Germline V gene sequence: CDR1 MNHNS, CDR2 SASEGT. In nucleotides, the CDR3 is TGTGCCACTTCCCGAGACTTTGAGCAGTTCTTC. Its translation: CATSRDFEQFF.

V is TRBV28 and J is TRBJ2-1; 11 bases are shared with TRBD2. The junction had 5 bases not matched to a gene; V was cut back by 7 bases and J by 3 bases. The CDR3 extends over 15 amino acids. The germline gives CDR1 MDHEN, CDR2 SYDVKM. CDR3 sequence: CASMIGTSGYNEQFF. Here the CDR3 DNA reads TGTGCCAGCATGATCGGGACTAGCGGCTACAATGAGCAGTTCTTC.

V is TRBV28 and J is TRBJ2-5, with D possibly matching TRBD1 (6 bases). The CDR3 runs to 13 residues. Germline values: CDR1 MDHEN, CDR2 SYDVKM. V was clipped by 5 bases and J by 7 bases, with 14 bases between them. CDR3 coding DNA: TGTGCCAGCAGTGCACAGGGCTGGGGGACCCAGTACTTC. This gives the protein CASSAQGWGTQYF.

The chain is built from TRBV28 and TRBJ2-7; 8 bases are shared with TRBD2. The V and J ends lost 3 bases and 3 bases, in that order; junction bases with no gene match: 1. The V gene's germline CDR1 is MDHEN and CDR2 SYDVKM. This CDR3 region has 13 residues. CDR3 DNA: TGTGCCAGCAGTTTTAGCGGGAACTACGAGCAGTACTTC. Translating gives CASSFSGNYEQYF.

The CDR3 sequence is CASSRRRDRGEGTEAFF. CDR3 nucleotide sequence: TGTGCCAGTAGTAGGCGACGGGACAGGGGAGAAGGTACTGAAGCTTTCTTT. The chain couples TRBV19 to TRBJ1-1, with 10 bases that match TRBD1. Germline assignment: CDR1 LNHDA and CDR2 SQIVND (reference sequence). Germline trimming cut 4 bases from V and 5 bases from J; bases unmatched to any gene: 13. The CDR3 length is 17 residues.

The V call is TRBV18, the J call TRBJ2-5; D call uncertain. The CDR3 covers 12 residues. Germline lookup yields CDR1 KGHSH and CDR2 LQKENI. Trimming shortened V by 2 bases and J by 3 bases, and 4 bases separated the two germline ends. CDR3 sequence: CASSPGEETQYF. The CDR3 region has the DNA TGTGCCAGCTCACCAGGGGAAGAGACCCAGTACTTC. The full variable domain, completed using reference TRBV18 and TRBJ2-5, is NAGVMQNPRHLVRRRGQEARLRCSPMKGHSHVYWYRQLPEEGLKFMVYLQKENIIDESGMPKERFSAEFPKEGPSILRIQQVVRGDSAAYFCASSPGEETQYFGPGTRLLVL.

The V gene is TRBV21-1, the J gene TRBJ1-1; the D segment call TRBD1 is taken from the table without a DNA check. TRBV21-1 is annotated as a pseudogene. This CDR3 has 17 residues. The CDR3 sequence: CASSKVTGAILNTEAFF. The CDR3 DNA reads TGTGCCAGCAGCAAGGTGACAGGGGCGATTCTGAACACTGAAGCTTTCTTT.

The CDR3 DNA sequence: TGTGCCAGTAGTATATGGTCAGGGGCTCTGGTGAATGAGCAGTTCTTC. Protein: CASSIWSGALVNEQFF. This sequence joins TRBV19 and TRBJ2-1, with a possible D match to TRBD1 (6 bases). Germline-derived CDR1 and CDR2 are LNHDA and SQIVND (reference sequence). The CDR3 contains 16 residues. Trimming shortened V by 2 bases and J by 7 bases, and 18 bases separated the two germline ends.

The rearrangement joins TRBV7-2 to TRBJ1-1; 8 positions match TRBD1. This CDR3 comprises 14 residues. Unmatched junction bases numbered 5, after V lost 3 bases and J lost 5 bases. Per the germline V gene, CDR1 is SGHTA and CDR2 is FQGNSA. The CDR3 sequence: CASSLVTGETEAFF. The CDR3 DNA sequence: TGTGCCAGCAGCTTGGTGACAGGGGAAACTGAAGCTTTCTTT.

The CDR3 sequence: CASSLGGMNEQFF. In nucleotides, the CDR3 is TGCGCCAGCAGCTTGGGCGGTATGAATGAGCAGTTCTTC. The chain combines TRBV5-1 with TRBJ2-1; D is undetermined. The length of the CDR3 is 13 residues. V was clipped by 0 bases and J by 7 bases, with 8 bases between them. Germline CDR1 and CDR2: SGHRS and YFSETQ.

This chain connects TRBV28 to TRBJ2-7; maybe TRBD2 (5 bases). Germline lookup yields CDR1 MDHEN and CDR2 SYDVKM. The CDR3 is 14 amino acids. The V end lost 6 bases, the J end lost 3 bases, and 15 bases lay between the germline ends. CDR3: CASSGNDWGYEQYF. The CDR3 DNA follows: TGTGCCAGCAGCGGGAACGACTGGGGCTACGAGCAGTACTTC.

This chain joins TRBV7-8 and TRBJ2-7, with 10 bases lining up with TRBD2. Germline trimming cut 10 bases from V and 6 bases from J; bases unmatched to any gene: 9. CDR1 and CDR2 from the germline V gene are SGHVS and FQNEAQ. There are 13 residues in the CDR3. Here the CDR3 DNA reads TGTGCCACCGCCACTAGCGGGACGTCCGAGCAGTACTTC. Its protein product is CATATSGTSEQYF.

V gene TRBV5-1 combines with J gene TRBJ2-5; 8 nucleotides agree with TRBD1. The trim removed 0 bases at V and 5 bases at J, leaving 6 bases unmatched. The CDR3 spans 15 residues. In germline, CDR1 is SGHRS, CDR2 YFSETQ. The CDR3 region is CASSLGQGSVETQYF. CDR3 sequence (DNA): TGCGCCAGCAGCTTGGGACAGGGGTCCGTCGAGACCCAGTACTTC.

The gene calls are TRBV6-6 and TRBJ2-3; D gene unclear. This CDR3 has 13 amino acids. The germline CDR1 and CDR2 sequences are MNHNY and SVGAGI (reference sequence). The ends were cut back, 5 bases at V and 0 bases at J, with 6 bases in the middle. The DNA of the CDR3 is TGTGCCAGCAGTCTGATGAGCACAGATACGCAGTATTTT. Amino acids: CASSLMSTDTQYF.

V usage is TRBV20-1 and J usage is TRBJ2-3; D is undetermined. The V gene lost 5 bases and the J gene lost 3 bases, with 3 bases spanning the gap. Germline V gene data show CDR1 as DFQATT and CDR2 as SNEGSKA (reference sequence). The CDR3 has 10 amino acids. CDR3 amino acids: CSAGTDTQYF. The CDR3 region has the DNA TGCAGTGCTGGGACAGATACGCAGTATTTT.

Written as DNA, the CDR3 is TGTGCCAGCAGTTCAGGGGCAAGGGCGCAGTATTTT. Translated, it gives CASSSGARAQYF. This chain links TRBV28 with TRBJ2-3; D is possibly TRBD1 (6 bases). Trimming shortened V by 4 bases and J by 10 bases, and 12 bases separated the two germline ends. The germline gives CDR1 MDHEN, CDR2 SYDVKM. The CDR3 totals 12 residues.

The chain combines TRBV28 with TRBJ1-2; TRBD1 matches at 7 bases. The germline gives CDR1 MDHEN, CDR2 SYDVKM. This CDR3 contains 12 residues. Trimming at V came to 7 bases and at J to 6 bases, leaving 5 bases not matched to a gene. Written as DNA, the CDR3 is TGTGCCAGCAATCGACAGGGCCATGGCTACACCTTC. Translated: CASNRQGHGYTF.

The CDR3, as DNA: TGTGCCAGCACATCAGGGGGCTTGGTGAACACTGAAGCTTTCTTT. Translating it yields CASTSGGLVNTEAFF. V usage is TRBV28 and J usage is TRBJ1-1; 8 bases align to TRBD1. This CDR3 has 15 residues. V shed 7 bases and J 0 bases; nucleotides not matched to a gene: 7. Germline V CDR1 and CDR2: MDHEN, SYDVKM. Supplemented by reference TRBV28 and TRBJ1-1, the full variable domain reads DVKVTQSSRYLVKRTGEKVFLECVQDMDHENMFWYRQDPGLGLRLIYFSYDVKMKEKGDIPEGYSVSREKKERFSLILESASTNQTSMYLCASTSGGLVNTEAFFGQGTRLTVV.

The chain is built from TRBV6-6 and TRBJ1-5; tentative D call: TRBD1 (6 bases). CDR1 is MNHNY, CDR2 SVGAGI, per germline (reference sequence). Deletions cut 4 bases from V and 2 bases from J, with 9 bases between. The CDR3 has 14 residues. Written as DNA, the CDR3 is TGTGCCAGCAGTTTTGCAGGGGGCAATCAGCCCCAGCATTTT. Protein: CASSFAGGNQPQHF.

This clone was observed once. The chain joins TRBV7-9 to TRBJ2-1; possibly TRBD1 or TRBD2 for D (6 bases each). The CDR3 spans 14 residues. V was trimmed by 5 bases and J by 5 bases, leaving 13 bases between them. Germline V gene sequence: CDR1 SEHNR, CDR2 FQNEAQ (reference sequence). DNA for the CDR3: TGTGCCAGCAGCGGGAGGACAGTCAACAATGAGCAGTTCTTC. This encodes CASSGRTVNNEQFF.

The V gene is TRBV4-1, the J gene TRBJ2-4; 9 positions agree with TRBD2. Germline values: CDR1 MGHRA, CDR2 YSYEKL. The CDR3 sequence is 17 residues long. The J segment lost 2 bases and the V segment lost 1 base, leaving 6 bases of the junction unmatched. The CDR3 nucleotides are TGCGCCAGCAGCCAAGGTCCTCTAGCGGGGACCAAAAACATTCAGTACTTC. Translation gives CASSQGPLAGTKNIQYF.

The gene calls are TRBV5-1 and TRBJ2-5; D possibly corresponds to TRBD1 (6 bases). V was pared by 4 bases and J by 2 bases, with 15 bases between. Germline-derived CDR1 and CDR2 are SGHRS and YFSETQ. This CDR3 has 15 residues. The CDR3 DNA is TGCGCCAGCAGCGACCCGACAGGCGATCAAGAGACCCAGTACTTC. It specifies CASSDPTGDQETQYF.

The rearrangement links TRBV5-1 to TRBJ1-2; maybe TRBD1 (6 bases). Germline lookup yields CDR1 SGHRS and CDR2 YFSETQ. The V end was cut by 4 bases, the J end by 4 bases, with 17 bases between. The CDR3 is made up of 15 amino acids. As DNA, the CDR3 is TGCGCCAGCAGCCCCGCGCGGGGGGCAAGCTATGGCTACACCTTC. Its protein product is CASSPARGASYGYTF.

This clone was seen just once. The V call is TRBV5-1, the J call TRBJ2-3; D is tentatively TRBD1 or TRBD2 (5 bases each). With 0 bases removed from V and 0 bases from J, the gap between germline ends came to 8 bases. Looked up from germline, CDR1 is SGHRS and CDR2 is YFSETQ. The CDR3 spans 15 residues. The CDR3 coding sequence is TGCGCCAGCAGCTTGGGAGGGGAAAGCACAGATACGCAGTATTTT. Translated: CASSLGGESTDTQYF.

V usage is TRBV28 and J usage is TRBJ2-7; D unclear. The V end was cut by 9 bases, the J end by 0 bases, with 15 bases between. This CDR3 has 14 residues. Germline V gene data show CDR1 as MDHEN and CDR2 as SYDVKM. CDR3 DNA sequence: TGTGCCAGTTCTAAGAGGATTAGCTCCTACGAGCAGTACTTC. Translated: CASSKRISSYEQYF.